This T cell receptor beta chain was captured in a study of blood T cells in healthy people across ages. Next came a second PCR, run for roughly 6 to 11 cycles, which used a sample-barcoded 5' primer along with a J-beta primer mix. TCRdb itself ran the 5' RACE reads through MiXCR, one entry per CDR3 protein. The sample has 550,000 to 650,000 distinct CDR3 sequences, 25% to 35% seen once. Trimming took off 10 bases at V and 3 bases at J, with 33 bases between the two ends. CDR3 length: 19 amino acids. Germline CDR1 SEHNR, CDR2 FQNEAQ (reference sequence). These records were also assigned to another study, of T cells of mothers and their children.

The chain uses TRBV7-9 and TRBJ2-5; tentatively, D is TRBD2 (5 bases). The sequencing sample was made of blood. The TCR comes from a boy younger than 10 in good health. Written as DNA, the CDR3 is TGTGCCAAACCCGTGTGGCTAGCTGAGGATCGGGGTCGAGAAGAGACCCAGTACTTC. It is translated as CAKPVWLAEDRGREETQYF.